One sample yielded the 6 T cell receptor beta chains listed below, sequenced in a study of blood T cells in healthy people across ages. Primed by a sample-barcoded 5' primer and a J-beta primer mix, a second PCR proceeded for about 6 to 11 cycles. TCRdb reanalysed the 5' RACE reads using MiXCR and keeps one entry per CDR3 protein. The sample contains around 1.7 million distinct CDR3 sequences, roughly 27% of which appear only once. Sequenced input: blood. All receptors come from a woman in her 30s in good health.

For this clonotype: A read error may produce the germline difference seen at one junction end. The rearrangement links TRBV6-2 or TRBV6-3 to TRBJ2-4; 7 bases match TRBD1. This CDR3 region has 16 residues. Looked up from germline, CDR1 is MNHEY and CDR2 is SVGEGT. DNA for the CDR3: TGTGCCGGCAGTTACAGGACAGGCCTAGCCAAAAACATTCAGTACTTC. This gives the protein CAGSYRTGLAKNIQYF.

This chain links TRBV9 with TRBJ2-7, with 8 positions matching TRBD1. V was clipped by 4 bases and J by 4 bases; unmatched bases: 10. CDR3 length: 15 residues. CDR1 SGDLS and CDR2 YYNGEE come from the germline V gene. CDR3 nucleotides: TGTGCCAGCAGCCTAAGACAGGGGACTGTGTACGAGCAGTACTTC. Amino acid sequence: CASSLRQGTVYEQYF.

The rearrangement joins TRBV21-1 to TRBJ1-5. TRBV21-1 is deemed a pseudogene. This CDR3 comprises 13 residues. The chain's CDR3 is CASILDGNQPQHF. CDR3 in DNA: TGTGCCAGCATACTCGACGGGAATCAGCCCCAGCATTTT.

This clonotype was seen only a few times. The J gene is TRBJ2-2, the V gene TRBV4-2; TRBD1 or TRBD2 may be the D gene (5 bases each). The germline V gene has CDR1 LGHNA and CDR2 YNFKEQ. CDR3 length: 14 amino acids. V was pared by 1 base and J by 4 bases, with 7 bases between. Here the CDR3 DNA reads TGTGCCAGCAGCCAAGGGGGGAGCACCGGGGAGCTGTTTTTT. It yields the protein CASSQGGSTGELFF.

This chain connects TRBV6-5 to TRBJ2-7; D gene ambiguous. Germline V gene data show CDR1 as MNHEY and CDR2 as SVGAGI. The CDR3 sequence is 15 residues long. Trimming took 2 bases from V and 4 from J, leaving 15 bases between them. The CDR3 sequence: CASSYGQPGPYEQYF. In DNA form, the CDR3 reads TGTGCCAGCAGTTACGGGCAGCCCGGGCCTTACGAGCAGTACTTC.

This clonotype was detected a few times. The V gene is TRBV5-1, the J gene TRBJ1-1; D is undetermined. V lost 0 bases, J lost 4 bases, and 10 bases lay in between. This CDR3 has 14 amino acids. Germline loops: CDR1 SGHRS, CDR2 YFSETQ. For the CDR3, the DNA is TGCGCCAGCAGCTTGGTCGTTCGTAGCACTGAAGCTTTCTTT. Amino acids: CASSLVVRSTEAFF.